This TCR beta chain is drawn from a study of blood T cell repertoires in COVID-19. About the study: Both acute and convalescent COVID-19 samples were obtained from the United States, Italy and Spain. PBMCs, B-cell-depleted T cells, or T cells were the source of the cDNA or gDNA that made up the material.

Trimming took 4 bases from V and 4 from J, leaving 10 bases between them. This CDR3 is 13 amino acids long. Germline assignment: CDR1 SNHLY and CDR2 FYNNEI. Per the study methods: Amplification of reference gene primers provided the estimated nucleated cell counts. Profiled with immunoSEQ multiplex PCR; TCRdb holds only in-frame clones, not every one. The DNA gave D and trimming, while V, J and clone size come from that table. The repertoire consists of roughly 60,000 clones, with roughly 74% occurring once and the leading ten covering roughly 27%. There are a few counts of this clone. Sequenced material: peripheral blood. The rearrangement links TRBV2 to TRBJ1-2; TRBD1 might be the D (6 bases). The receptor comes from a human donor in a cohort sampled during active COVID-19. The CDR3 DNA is TGTGCCAGCAGTGCTACAGGGATCTATGGCTACACCTTC. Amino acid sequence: CASSATGIYGYTF.